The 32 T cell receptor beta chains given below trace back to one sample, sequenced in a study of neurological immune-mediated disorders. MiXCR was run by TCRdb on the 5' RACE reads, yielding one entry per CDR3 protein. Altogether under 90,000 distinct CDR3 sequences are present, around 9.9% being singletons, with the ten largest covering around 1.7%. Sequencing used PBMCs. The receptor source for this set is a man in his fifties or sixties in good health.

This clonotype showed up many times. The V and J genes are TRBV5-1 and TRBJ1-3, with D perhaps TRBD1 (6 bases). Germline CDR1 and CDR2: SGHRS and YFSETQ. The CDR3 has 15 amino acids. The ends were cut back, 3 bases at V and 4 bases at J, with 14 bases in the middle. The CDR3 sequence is CASSSETGTGNTIYF. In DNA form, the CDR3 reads TGCGCCAGCAGCTCGGAGACAGGAACGGGAAACACCATATATTTT.

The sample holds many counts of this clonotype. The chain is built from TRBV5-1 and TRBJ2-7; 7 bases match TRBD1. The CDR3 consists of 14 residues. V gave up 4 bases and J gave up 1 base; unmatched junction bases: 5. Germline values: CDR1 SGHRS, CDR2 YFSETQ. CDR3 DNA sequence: TGCGCCAGCAGCAGAGTACAGGGGTCCTACGAGCAGTACTTC. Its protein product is CASSRVQGSYEQYF.

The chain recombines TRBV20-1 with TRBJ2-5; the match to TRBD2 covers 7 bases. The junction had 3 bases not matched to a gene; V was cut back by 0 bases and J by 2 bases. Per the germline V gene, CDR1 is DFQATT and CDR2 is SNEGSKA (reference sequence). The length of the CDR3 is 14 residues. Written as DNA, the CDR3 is TGCAGTGCTAGAGATCGGCGGGGGCAAGAGACCCAGTACTTC. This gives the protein CSARDRRGQETQYF.

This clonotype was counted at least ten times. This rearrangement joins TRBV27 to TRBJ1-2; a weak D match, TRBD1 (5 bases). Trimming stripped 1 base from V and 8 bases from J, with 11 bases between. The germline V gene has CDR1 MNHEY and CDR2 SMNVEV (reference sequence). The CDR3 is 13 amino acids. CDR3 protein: CASSLWQGRGYTF. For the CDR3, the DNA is TGTGCCAGCAGTTTATGGCAGGGAAGGGGCTACACCTTC.

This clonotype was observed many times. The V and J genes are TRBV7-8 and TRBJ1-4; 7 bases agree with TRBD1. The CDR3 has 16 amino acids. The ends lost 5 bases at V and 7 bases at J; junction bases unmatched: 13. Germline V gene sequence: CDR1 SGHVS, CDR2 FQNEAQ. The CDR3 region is CASSPRDSASGEKLFF. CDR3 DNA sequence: TGTGCCAGCAGCCCCCGGGACAGTGCGTCGGGTGAAAAACTGTTTTTT.

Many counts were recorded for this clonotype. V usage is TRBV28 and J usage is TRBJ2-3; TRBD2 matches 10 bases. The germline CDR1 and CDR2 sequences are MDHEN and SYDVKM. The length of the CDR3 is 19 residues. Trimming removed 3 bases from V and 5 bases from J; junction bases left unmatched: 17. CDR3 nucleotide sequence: TGTGCCAGCAGTTTGAGCAGTTTTAGGCTAGCGGGAGTCGGAGATACGCAGTATTTT. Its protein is CASSLSSFRLAGVGDTQYF.

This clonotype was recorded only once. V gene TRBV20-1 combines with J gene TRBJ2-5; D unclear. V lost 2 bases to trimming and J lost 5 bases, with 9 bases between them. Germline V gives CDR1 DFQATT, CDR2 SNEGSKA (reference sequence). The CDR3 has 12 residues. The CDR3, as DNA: TGCAGTGCTAGACTCCGGGTGGAGACCCAGTACTTC. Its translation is CSARLRVETQYF.

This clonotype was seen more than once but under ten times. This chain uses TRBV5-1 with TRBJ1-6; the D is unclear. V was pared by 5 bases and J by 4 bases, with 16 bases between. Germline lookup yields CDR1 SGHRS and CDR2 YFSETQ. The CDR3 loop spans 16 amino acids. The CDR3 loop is CASSPGRPEYNSPLHF. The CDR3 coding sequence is TGCGCCAGCAGTCCCGGACGGCCAGAATATAATTCACCCCTCCACTTT.

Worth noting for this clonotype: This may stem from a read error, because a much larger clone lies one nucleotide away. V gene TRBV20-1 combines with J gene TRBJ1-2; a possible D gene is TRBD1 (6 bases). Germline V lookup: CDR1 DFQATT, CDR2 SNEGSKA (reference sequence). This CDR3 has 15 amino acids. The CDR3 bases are TGCAGTGCTAGAGATTGGGGGGCGTACCACTATGGCCACACCTTC. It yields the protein CSARDWGAYHYGHTF.

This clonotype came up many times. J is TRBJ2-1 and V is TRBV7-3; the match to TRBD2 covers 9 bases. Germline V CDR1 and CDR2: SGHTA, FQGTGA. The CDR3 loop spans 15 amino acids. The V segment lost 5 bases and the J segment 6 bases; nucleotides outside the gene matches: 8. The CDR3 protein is CASSRSGGAFNEQFF. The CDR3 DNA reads TGTGCCAGCAGCCGTAGCGGGGGAGCATTCAATGAGCAGTTCTTC.

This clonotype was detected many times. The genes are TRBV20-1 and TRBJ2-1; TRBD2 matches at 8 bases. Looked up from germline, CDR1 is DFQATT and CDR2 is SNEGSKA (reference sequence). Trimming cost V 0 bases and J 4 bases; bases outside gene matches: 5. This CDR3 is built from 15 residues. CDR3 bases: TGCAGTGCTAGAGATAGGACGGGAGGGTACAATGAGCAGTTCTTC. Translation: CSARDRTGGYNEQFF.

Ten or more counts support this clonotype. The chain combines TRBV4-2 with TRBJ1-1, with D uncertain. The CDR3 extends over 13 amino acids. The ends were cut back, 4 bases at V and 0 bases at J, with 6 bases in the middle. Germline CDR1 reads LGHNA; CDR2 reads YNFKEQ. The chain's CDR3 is CASSPSLNTEAFF. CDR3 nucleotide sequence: TGTGCCAGCAGCCCTTCTCTGAACACTGAAGCTTTCTTT.

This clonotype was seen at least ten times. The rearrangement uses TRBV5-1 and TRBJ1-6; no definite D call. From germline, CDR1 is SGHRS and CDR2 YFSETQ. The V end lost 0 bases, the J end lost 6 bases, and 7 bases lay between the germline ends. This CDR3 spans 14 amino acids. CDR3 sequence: CASSLGVSNSPLHF. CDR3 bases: TGCGCCAGCAGCTTGGGGGTTAGTAATTCACCCCTCCACTTT. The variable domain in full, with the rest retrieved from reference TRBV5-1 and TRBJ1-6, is KAGVTQTPRYLIKTRGQQVTLSCSPISGHRSVSWYQQTPGQGLQFLFEYFSETQRNKGNFPGRFSGRQFSNSRSEMNVSTLELGDSALYLCASSLGVSNSPLHFGNGTRLTVT.

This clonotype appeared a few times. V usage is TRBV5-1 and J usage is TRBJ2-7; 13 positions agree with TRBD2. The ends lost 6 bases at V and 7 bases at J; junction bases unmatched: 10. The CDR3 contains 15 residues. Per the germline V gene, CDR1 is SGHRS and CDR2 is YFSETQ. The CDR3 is CASTSGLAGAWEQYF. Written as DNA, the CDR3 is TGCGCCAGCACGAGTGGACTAGCGGGAGCTTGGGAGCAGTACTTC.

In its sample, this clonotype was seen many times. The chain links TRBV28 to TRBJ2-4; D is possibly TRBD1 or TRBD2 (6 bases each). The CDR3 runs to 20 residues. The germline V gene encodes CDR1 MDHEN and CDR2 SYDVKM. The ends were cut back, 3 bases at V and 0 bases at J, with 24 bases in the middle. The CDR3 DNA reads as TGTGCCAGCAGTTTCCCCCAGGGGAGGCCGGTTACTCTAGCCAAAAACATTCAGTACTTC. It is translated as CASSFPQGRPVTLAKNIQYF.

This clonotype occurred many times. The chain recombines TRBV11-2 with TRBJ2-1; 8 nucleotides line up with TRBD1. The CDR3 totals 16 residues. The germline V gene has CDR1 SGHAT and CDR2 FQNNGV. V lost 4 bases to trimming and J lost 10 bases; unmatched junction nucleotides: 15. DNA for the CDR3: TGTGCCAGCAGCTCAGCACCGACAGGGGTAGAATGGGAGCAGTTCTTC. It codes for CASSSAPTGVEWEQFF.

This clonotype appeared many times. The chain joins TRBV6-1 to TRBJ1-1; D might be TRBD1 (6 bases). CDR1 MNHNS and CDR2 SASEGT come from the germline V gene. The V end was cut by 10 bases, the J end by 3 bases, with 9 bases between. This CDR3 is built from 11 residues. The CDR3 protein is CATQGHTEAFF. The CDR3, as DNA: TGTGCCACCCAGGGGCACACTGAAGCTTTCTTT.

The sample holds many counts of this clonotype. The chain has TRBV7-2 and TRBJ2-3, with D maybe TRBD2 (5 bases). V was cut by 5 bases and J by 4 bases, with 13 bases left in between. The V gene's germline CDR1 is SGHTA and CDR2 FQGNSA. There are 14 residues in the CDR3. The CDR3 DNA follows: TGTGCCAGCAGCCCCCAGCGGTCTGCAGATACGCAGTATTTT. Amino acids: CASSPQRSADTQYF.

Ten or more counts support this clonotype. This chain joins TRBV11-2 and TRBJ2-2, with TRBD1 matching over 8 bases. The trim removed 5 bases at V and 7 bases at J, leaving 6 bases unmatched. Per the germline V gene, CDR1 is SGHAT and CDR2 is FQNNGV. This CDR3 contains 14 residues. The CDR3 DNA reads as TGTGCCAGCAGCCCGGACAGGGTGGGCGGGGAGCTGTTTTTT. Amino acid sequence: CASSPDRVGGELFF.

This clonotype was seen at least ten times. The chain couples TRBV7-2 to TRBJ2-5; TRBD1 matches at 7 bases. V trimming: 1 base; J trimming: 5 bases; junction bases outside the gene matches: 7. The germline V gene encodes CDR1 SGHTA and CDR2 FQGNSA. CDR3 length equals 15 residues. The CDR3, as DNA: TGTGCCAGCAGCTTAGGTGGACAGGTCAGCGAGACCCAGTACTTC. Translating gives CASSLGGQVSETQYF.

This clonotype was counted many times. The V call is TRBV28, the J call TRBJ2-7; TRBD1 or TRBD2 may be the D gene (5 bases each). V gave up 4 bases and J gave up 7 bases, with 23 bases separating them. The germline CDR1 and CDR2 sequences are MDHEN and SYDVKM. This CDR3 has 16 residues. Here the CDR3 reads CASSSKPGPPRREQYF. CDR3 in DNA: TGTGCCAGCAGTTCAAAACCGGGACCACCAAGGAGGGAGCAGTACTTC.

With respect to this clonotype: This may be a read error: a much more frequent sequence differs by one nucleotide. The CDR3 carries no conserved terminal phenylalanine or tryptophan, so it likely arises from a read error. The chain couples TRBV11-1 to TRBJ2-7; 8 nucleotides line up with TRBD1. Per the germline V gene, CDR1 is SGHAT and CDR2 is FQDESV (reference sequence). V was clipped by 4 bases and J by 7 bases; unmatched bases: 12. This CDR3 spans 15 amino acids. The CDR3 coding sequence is TGTGCCAGCAGCTCCGATATGGACAGGGCTGGGGAGCAGTACTCC. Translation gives CASSSDMDRAGEQYS.

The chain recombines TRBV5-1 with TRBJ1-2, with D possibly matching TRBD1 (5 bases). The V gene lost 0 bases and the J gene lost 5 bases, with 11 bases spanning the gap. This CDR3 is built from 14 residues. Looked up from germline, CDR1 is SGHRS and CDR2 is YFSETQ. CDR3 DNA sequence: TGCGCCAGCAGCTTGGAGGGGACTACTTATGGCTACACCTTC. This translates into CASSLEGTTYGYTF.

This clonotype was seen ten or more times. The DNA of the CDR3 is TGCAGCGTTGATGGTATAGACGGTTACTCCTACGAGCAGTACTTC. This sequence encodes CSVDGIDGYSYEQYF. The chain couples TRBV29-1 to TRBJ2-7; D is ambiguous. V gave up 3 bases and J gave up 0 bases, with 15 bases separating them. The CDR3 contains 15 residues. CDR1 and CDR2 from the germline V gene are SQVTM and ANQGSEA.

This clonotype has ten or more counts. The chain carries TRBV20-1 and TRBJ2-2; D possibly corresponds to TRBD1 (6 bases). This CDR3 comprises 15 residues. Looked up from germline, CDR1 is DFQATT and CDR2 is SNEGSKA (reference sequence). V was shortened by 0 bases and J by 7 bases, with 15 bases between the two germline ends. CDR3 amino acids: CSARDRGTFDGELFF. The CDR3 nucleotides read TGCAGTGCTAGAGATAGGGGGACATTCGACGGGGAGCTGTTTTTT.

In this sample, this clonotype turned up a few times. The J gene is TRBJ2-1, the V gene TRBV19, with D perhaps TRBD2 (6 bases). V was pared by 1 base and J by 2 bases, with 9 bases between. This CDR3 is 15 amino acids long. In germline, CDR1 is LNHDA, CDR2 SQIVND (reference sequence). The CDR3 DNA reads TGTGCCAGTAGTATAGTAGCGGACACCTACAATGAGCAGTTCTTC. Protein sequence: CASSIVADTYNEQFF.

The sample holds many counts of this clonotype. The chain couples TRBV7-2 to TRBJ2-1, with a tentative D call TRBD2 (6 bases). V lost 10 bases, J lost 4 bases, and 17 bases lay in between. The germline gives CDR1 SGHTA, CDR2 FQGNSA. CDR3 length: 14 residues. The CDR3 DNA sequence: TGTGCCACCAAGGTAGCGGCCAATTACAATGAGCAGTTCTTC. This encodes CATKVAANYNEQFF.

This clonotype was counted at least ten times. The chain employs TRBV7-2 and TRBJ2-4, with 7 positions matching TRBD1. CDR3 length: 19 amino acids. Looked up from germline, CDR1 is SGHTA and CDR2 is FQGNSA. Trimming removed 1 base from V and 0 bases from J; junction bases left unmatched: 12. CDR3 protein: CASSLVGTASLIAKNIQYF. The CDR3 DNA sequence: TGTGCCAGCAGCTTAGTGGGGACAGCCTCTCTAATAGCCAAAAACATTCAGTACTTC.

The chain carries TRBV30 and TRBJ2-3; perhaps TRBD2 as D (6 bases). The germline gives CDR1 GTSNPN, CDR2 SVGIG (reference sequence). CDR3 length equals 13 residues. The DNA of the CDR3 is TGTGTAGGAGGGAATCGGGGCACAGATACGCAGTATTTT. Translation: CVGGNRGTDTQYF.

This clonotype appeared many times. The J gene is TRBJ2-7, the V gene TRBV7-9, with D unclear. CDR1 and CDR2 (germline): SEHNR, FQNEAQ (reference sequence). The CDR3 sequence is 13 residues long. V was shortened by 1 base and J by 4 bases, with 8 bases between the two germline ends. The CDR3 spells CASSLEGLYEQYF. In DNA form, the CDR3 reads TGTGCCAGCAGCTTAGAAGGTCTATACGAGCAGTACTTC. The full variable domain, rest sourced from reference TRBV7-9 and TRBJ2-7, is DTGVSQNPRHKITKRGQNVTFRCDPISEHNRLYWYRQTLGQGPEFLTYFQNEAQLEKSRLLSDRFSAERPKGSFSTLEIQRTEQGDSAMYLCASSLEGLYEQYFGPGTRLTVT.

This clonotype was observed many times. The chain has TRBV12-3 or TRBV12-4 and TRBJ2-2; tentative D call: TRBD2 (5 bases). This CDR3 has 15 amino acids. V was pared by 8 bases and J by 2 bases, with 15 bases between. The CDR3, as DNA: TGTGCCAGCCGGCCAAATGCGGGTAACACCGGGGAGCTGTTTTTT. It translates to CASRPNAGNTGELFF.

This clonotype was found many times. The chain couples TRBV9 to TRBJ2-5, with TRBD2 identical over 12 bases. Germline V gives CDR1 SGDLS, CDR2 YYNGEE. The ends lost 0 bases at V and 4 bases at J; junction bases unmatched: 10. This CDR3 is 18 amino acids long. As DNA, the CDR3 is TGTGCCAGCAGCGTAGGGCTAGCGGGAGGGCCGACTATAGAGACCCAGTACTTC. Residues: CASSVGLAGGPTIETQYF.